This T cell receptor (beta chain) was captured in a study of control samples from healthy donors and cancer patients. This CDR3 region has 15 residues. Germline CDR1 reads SQVTM; CDR2 reads ANQGSEA. Trimming cost V 4 bases and J 4 bases; bases outside gene matches: 10. Clones were read by immunoSEQ multiplex PCR, and TCRdb kept only the in-frame ones, dropping some. This repertoire shows under 200,000 clones, about 94% found once; its top ten account for 0.65% to 0.75%. This sequence joins TRBV29-1 and TRBJ2-5, with 9 positions matching TRBD2. The specimen was blood. This receptor was taken from a woman between 25 and 40 years old in good health. CDR3 residues: CSVVLAGNVRETQYF. The CDR3 nucleotides are TGCAGCGTTGTCCTAGCGGGAAATGTTAGAGAGACCCAGTACTTC.